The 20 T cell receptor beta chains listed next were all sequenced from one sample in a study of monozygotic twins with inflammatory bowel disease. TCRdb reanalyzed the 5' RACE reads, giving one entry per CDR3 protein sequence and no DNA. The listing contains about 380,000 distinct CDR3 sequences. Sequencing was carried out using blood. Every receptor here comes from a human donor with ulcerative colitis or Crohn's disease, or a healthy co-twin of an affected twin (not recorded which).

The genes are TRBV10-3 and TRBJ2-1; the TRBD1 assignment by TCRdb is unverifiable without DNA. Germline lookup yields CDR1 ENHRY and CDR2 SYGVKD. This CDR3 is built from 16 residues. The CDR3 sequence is CAIKPGGDIKHNEQFF.

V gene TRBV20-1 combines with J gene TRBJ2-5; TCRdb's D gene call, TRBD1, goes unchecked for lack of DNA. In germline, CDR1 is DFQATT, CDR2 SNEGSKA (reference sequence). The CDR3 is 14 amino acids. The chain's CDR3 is CSARDPRGKETQYF.

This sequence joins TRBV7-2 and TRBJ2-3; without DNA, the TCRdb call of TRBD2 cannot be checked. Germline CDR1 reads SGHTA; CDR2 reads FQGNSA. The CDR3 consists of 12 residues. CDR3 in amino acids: CASSPSRGTQYF.

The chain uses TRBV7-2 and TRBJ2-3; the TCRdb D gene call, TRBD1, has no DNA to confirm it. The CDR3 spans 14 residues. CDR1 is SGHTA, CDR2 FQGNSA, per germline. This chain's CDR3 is CASSSLNRADTQYF.

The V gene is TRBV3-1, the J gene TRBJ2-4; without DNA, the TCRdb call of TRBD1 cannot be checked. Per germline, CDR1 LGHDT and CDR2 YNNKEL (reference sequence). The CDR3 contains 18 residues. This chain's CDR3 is CASSQDVLGGSAKNIQYF.

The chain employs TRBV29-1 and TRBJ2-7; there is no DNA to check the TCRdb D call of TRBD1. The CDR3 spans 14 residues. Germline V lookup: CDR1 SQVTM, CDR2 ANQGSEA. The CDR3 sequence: CSVIPAGMIGEQYF.

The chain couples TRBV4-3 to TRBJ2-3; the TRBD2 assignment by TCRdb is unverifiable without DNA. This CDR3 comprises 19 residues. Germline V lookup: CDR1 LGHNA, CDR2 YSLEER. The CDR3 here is CASSHRLARGDRNTDTQYF.

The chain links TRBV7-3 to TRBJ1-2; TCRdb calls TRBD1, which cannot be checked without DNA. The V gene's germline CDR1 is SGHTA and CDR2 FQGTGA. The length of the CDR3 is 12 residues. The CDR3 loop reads CASSTTGYGYTF. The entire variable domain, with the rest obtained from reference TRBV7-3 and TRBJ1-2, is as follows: GAGVSQTPSNKVTEKGKYVELRCDPISGHTALYWYRQSLGQGPEFLIYFQGTGAADDSGLPNDRFFAVRPEGSVSTLKIQRTERGDSAVYLCASSTTGYGYTFGSGTRLTVV.

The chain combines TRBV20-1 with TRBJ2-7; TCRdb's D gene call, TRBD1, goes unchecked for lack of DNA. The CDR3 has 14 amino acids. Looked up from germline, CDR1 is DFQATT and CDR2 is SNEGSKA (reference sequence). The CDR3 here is CSARQGARSYEQYF.

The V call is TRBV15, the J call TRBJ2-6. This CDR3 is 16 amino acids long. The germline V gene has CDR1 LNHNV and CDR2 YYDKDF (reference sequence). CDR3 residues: CATSRGSLSGANVLTF.

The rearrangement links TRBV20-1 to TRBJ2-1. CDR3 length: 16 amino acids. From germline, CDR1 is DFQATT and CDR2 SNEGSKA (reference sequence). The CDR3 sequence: CSARVLAGSSYNEQFF.

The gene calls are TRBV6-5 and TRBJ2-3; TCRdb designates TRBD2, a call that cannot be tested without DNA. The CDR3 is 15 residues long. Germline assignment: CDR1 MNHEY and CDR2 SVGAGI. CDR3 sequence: CASSYSWEGADTQYF.

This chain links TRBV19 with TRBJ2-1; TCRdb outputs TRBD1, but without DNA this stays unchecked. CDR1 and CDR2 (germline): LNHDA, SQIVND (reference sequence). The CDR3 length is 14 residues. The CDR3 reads CARQDRDRADEQFF.

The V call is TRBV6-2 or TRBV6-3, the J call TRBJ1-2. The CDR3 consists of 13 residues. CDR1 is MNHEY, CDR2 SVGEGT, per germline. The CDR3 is CASSSDLGNGYTF.

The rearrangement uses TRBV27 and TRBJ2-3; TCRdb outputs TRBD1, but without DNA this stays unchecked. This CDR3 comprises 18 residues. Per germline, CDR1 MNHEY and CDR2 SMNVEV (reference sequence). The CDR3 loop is CASSLSAGQGTRTDTQYF.

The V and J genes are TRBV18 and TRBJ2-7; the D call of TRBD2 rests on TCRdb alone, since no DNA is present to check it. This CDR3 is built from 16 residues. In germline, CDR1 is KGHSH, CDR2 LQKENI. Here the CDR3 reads CASSPLSGLAGPEQYF.

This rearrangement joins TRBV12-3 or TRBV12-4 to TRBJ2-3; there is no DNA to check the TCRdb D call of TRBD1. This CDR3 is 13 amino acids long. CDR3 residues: CASTRQATDTQYF.

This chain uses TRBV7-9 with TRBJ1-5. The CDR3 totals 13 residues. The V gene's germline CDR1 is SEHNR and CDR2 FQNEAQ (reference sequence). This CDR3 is CASSLVNNQPQHF.

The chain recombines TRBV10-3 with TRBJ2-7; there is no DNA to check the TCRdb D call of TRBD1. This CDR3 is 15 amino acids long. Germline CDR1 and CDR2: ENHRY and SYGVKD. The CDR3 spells CAISASGTGDSEQYF.

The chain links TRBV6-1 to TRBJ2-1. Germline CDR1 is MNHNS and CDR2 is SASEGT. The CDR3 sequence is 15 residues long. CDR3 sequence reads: CASSEEADSLTEQFF.